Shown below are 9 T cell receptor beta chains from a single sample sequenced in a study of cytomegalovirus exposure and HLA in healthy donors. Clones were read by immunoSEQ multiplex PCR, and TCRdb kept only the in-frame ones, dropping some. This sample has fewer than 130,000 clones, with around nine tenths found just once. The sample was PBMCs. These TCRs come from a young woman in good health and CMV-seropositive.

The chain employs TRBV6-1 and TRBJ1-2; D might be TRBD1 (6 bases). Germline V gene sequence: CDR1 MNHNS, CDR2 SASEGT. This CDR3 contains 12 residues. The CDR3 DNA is TGTGCGGGGACACGACCTAACTATGGCTACACCTTC. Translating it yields CAGTRPNYGYTF.

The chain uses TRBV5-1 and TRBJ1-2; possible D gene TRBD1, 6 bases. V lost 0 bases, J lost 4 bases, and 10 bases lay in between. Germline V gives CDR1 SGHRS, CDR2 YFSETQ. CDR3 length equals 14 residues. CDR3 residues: CASSLEDSTYGYTF. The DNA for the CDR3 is TGCGCCAGCAGCTTGGAGGACAGCACCTATGGCTACACCTTC.

The DNA of the CDR3 is TGCGCCAGCAGCCAAGGACTAGCGGGTACCTACGAGCAGTACTTC. This sequence encodes CASSQGLAGTYEQYF. This chain uses TRBV4-1 with TRBJ2-7; 10 nucleotides match TRBD2. The CDR3 is 15 residues long. Germline CDR1 and CDR2: MGHRA and YSYEKL. Trimming removed 1 base from V and 2 bases from J; junction bases left unmatched: 2.

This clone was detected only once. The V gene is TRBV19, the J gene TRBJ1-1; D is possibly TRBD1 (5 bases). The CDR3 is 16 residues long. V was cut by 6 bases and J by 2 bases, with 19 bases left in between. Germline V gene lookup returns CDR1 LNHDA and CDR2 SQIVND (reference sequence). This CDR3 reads CASRPIMEGSNTEAFF. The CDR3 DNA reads TGTGCCAGTAGACCCATCATGGAGGGGTCAAACACTGAAGCTTTCTTT. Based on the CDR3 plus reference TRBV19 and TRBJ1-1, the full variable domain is DGGITQSPKYLFRKEGQNVTLSCEQNLNHDAMYWYRQDPGQGLRLIYYSQIVNDFQKGDIAEGYSVSREKKESFPLTVTSAQKNPTAFYLCASRPIMEGSNTEAFFGQGTRLTVV.

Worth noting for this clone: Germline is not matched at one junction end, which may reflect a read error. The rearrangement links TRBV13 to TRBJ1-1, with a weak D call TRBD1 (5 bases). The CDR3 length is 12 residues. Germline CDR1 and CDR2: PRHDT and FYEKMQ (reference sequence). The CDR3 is CANSLAQGEAFF. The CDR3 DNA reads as TGTGCCAACAGCTTAGCGCAGGGTGAAGCTTTCTTT.

Here the CDR3 DNA reads TGTGCCAGCAACGACGGGGGAAGTGAAAAACTGTTTTTT. Amino acid sequence: CASNDGGSEKLFF. The V call is TRBV11-2, the J call TRBJ1-4; D might be TRBD1 (5 bases). The germline V gene encodes CDR1 SGHAT and CDR2 FQNNGV. CDR3 length equals 13 residues. V was cut by 7 bases and J by 7 bases, with 13 bases left in between.

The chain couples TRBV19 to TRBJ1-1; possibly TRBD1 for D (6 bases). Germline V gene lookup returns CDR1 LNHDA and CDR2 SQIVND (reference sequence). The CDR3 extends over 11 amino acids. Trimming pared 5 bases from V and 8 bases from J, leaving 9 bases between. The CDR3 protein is CASSHGQEAFF. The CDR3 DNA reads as TGTGCCAGTAGTCATGGACAGGAAGCTTTCTTT.

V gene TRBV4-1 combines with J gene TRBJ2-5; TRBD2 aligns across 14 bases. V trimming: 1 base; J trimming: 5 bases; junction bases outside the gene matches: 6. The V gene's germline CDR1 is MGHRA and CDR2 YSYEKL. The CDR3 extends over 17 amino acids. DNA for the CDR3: TGCGCCAGCAGCCAAGGACTAGCGGGAGGGCCATGGGAGACCCAGTACTTC. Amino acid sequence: CASSQGLAGGPWETQYF.

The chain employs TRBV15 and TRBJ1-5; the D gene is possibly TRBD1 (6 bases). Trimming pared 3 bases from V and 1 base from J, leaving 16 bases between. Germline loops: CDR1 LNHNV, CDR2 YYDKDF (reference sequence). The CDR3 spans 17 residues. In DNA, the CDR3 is TGTGCCACCAGCAGTTTCAGGGGTACAGCGAGCAATCAGCCCCAGCATTTT. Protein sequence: CATSSFRGTASNQPQHF.